Shown below are 13 T cell receptor beta chains from a single sample sequenced in a study of blood T cell repertoires in COVID-19. The protocol was immunoSEQ multiplex PCR, while the TCRdb copy is restricted to in-frame clones and leaves out a portion. This sample has 150,000 to 200,000 clones; over 70% occur once, and the top ten carry approximately 5.3%. The material sequenced was PBMCs or T cells enriched from blood (not recorded which). The source is an older man who had been exposed to COVID-19.

CDR3 DNA sequence: TGTGCCAGCAGCTCTACAGGGAACACCGGGGAGCTGTTTTTT. Its translation is CASSSTGNTGELFF. The genes are TRBV7-9 and TRBJ2-2; tentatively, D is TRBD1 (5 bases). The V gene lost 4 bases and the J gene lost 1 base, with 7 bases spanning the gap. The CDR3 is 14 residues long. From germline, CDR1 is SEHNR and CDR2 FQNEAQ (reference sequence). The variable domain in full, completed from reference TRBV7-9 and TRBJ2-2, reads DTGVSQNPRHKITKRGQNVTFRCDPISEHNRLYWYRQTLGQGPEFLTYFQNEAQLEKSRLLSDRFSAERPKGSFSTLEIQRTEQGDSAMYLCASSSTGNTGELFFGEGSRLTVL.

The rearrangement uses TRBV18 and TRBJ2-5; 8 bases line up with TRBD1. Unmatched junction bases numbered 2, after V lost 3 bases and J lost 2 bases. This CDR3 region has 14 residues. From germline, CDR1 is KGHSH and CDR2 LQKENI. The DNA of the CDR3 is TGTGCCAGCTCACCCCGACAGGGGCAAGAGACCCAGTACTTC. It translates to CASSPRQGQETQYF.

This clone was counted many times. The rearrangement links TRBV7-3 to TRBJ2-2; the D gene is possibly TRBD1 (6 bases). The germline V gene has CDR1 SGHTA and CDR2 FQGTGA. This CDR3 is built from 16 residues. V was clipped by 4 bases and J by 3 bases, with 15 bases between them. Here the CDR3 reads CASSSATGVDTGELFF. The CDR3 DNA reads TGTGCCAGCAGCTCCGCGACAGGTGTGGACACCGGGGAGCTGTTTTTT.

The chain joins TRBV28 to TRBJ2-7, with D unclear. Germline V gene data show CDR1 as MDHEN and CDR2 as SYDVKM. With 7 bases removed from V and 0 bases from J, the gap between germline ends came to 13 bases. The CDR3 extends over 14 amino acids. CDR3 sequence: CASMQATSSYEQYF. In nucleotides, the CDR3 is TGTGCCAGCATGCAAGCGACGAGCTCCTACGAGCAGTACTTC.

The chain is built from TRBV2 and TRBJ2-5, with 14 bases aligning to TRBD2. Looked up from germline, CDR1 is SNHLY and CDR2 is FYNNEI. The J segment lost 5 bases and the V segment lost 6 bases, leaving 5 bases of the junction unmatched. The CDR3 has 15 residues. CDR3 sequence (DNA): TGTGCCAGCAGCGTCGGGACTAGCGGGAGTGAGACCCAGTACTTC. This encodes CASSVGTSGSETQYF.

The chain uses TRBV7-2 and TRBJ2-1; TRBD1 agrees at 9 bases. V was clipped by 8 bases and J by 4 bases; unmatched bases: 9. The CDR3 is made up of 15 amino acids. Per germline, CDR1 SGHTA and CDR2 FQGNSA. CDR3 nucleotides: TGTGCCAGCTCTCCTGGTGGACAGGGGTACAATGAGCAGTTCTTC. Protein: CASSPGGQGYNEQFF.

The chain recombines TRBV10-3 with TRBJ1-2, with 7 positions matching TRBD1. The CDR3 runs 17 residues. V lost 7 bases, J lost 3 bases, and 17 bases stayed unmatched. Looked up from germline, CDR1 is ENHRY and CDR2 is SYGVKD. The CDR3: CAITTPRIDRDDYGYTF. CDR3 DNA: TGTGCCATCACCACGCCCCGTATTGACAGGGATGACTATGGCTACACCTTC.

The rearrangement links TRBV19 to TRBJ2-5; D gene uncertain. CDR1 is LNHDA and CDR2 is SQIVND in the germline V gene (reference sequence). V shed 5 bases and J shed 4 bases, with 17 bases lying between them. The CDR3 is 15 residues long. The CDR3 DNA sequence: TGTGCCAGTAGTCCCAACCTTGGCTTTGGAGAGACCCAGTACTTC. Translating it yields CASSPNLGFGETQYF.

The rearrangement links TRBV5-4 to TRBJ1-2, with a possible D match to TRBD1 (5 bases). CDR1 is SGHNT and CDR2 is YYREEE in the germline V gene (reference sequence). This CDR3 spans 14 amino acids. V lost 0 bases and J 1 base, leaving 7 bases between the germline ends. CDR3 bases: TGTGCCAGCAGCTTGGACAGGCTTAACTATGGCTACACCTTC. Its protein product is CASSLDRLNYGYTF. The whole variable domain, remainder taken from reference TRBV5-4 and TRBJ1-2, is ETGVTQSPTHLIKTRGQQVTLRCSSQSGHNTVSWYQQALGQGPQFIFQYYREEENGRGNFPPRFSGLQFPNYSSELNVNALELDDSALYLCASSLDRLNYGYTFGSGTRLTVV.

This clone came up once. The V and J genes are TRBV5-1 and TRBJ2-2; TRBD1 agrees at 10 bases. Germline loops: CDR1 SGHRS, CDR2 YFSETQ. The CDR3 is 15 residues long. Germline trimming cut 4 bases from V and 7 bases from J; bases unmatched to any gene: 7. The CDR3 region is CASSPTGGVIGELFF. CDR3 bases: TGCGCCAGCAGCCCGACAGGGGGCGTCATCGGGGAGCTGTTTTTT.

The chain links TRBV4-3 to TRBJ1-5; the D gene is possibly TRBD1 (6 bases). V gave up 4 bases and J gave up 3 bases, with 19 bases separating them. Germline V gene lookup returns CDR1 LGHNA and CDR2 YSLEER. The CDR3 is 17 residues long. The CDR3 protein is CASSPELRGGTNQPQHF. CDR3 coding DNA: TGCGCCAGCAGCCCGGAGCTTAGGGGGGGGACCAATCAGCCCCAGCATTTT.

This clone has a single count. The chain links TRBV12-3 or TRBV12-4 to TRBJ2-3; possibly TRBD2 for D (5 bases). This CDR3 contains 13 residues. Between the trimmed V and J ends, which lost 7 bases and 6 bases, there was a span of 14 bases. CDR3 sequence: CASTAEGVDTQYF. CDR3 DNA: TGTGCCAGCACCGCTGAGGGTGTTGATACGCAGTATTTT.

This chain joins TRBV12-3 or TRBV12-4 and TRBJ1-6; a possible D gene is TRBD1 (5 bases). The CDR3 runs 13 residues. Trimming left V 8 bases short and J 6 bases short, with 11 bases between. CDR3 in amino acids: CASHGAANSPLHF. CDR3 nucleotides: TGTGCCAGCCATGGGGCAGCTAATTCACCCCTCCACTTT.